Each of the 5 T cell receptor beta chains below was sequenced from the same sample in a study of T cell responses to AZD1222 COVID-19 vaccine. The method was immunoSEQ multiplex PCR; TCRdb's version includes in-frame clones alone and lacks a portion of them. This table has around 110,000 clones, about 86% appearing once. Sequencing was performed on peripheral blood, taken on day 0 of AZD1222 vaccination. The receptors shown here come from an adult in good health.

The gene calls are TRBV4-2 and TRBJ1-1; D is perhaps TRBD1 (6 bases). The germline gives CDR1 LGHNA, CDR2 YNFKEQ. The V and J ends lost 3 bases and 1 base respectively, with 27 bases between them. The CDR3 runs 20 residues. CDR3 DNA sequence: TGTGCCAGCAGCCATCGGGGGGCGCGTGGGGATCCTGTATCGAACACTGAAGCTTTCTTT. Translating gives CASSHRGARGDPVSNTEAFF.

The chain carries TRBV9 and TRBJ2-2, with 9 bases matching TRBD1. Looked up from germline, CDR1 is SGDLS and CDR2 is YYNGEE. With 4 bases clipped from V and 4 bases from J, the junction kept 8 bases outside the gene matches. The CDR3 has 16 amino acids. CDR3 in DNA: TGTGCCAGCAGCAAAGACAGGGGGAGTAGCACCGGGGAGCTGTTTTTT. It yields the protein CASSKDRGSSTGELFF.

In this sample, this clone turned up a few times. The V gene is TRBV7-9, the J gene TRBJ1-5, with 7 positions matching TRBD1. Germline CDR1 SEHNR, CDR2 FQNEAQ (reference sequence). The trim removed 5 bases at V and 7 bases at J, leaving 5 bases unmatched. CDR3 length equals 13 residues. This chain's CDR3 is CASSPPGGQPQHF. The CDR3 nucleotides read TGTGCCAGCAGCCCCCCAGGGGGGCAGCCCCAGCATTTT.

The chain employs TRBV3-1 (or the pseudogene TRBV3-2) and TRBJ1-1, with 7 bases lining up with TRBD1. Germline V gene sequence: CDR1 LGHDT, CDR2 YNNKEL (reference sequence). This CDR3 contains 12 residues. V shed 0 bases, J shed 11 bases, and the junction held 3 bases outside the gene matches. The CDR3 protein is CASSQETGRAFF. In nucleotides, the CDR3 is TGTGCCAGCAGCCAAGAGACAGGGAGGGCTTTCTTT.

The chain recombines TRBV7-8 with TRBJ1-4; the D is unclear. This CDR3 spans 16 amino acids. Trimming cost V 3 bases and J 0 bases, with 11 bases left between them. Germline-derived CDR1 and CDR2 are SGHVS and FQNEAQ. The CDR3 sequence is CASSFRFGTTNEKLFF. In DNA form, the CDR3 reads TGTGCCAGCAGCTTTCGCTTCGGGACAACTAATGAAAAACTGTTTTTT.